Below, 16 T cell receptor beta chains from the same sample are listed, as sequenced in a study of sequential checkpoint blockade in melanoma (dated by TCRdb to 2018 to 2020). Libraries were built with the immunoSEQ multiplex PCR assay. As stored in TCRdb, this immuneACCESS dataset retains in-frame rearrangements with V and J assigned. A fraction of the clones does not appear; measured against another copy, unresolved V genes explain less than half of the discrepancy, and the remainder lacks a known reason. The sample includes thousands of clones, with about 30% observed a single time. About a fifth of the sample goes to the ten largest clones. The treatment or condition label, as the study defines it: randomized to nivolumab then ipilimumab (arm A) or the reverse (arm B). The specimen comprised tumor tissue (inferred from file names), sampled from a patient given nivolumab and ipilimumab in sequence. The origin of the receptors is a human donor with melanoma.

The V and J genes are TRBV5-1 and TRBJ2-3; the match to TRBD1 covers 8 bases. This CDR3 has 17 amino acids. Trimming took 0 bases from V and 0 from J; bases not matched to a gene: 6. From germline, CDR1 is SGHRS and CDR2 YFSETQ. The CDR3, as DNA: TGCGCCAGCAGCTTGGTCCCTACAGGGGGGAGCACAGATACGCAGTATTTT. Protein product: CASSLVPTGGSTDTQYF.

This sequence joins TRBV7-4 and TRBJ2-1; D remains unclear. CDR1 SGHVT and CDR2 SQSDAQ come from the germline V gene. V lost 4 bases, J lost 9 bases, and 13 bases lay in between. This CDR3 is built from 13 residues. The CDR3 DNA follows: TGTGCCAGCAGCTCCTCCCCAGAGACTGAGCAGTTCTTC. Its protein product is CASSSSPETEQFF.

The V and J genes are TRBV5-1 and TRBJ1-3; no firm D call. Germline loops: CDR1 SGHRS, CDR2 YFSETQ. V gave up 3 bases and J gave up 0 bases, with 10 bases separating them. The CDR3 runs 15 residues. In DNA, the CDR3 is TGCGCCAGCAGCTCGGGAACCCTCTCTGGAAACACCATATATTTT. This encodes CASSSGTLSGNTIYF.

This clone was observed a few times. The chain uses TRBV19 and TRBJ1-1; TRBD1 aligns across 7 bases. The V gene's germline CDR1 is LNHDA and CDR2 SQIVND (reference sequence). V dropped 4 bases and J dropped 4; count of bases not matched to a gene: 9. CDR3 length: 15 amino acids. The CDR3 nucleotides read TGTGCCAGTAGTACCCCAACAGGGGTGTCCACTGAAGCTTTCTTT. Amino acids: CASSTPTGVSTEAFF.

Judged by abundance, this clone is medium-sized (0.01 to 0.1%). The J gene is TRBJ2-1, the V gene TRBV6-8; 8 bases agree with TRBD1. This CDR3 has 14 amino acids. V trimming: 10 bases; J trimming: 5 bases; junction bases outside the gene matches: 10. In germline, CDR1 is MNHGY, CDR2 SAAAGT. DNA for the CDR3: TGTGCCACTTACCAGGGGGCGCGGGACAATGAGCAGTTCTTC. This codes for CATYQGARDNEQFF.

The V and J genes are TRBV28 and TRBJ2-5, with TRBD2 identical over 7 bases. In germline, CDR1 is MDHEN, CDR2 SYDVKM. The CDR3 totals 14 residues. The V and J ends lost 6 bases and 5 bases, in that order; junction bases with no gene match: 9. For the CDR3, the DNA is TGTGCCAGCAGGAACGCCGGGGGGATGGAGACCCAGTACTTC. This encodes CASRNAGGMETQYF.

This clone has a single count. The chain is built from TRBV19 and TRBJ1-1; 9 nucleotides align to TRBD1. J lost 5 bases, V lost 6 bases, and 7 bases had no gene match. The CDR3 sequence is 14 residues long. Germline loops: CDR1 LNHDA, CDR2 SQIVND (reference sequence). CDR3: CASSLQGANTEAFF. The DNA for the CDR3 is TGTGCCAGTAGCTTACAGGGGGCGAATACTGAAGCTTTCTTT. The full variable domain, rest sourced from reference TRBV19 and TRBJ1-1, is DGGITQSPKYLFRKEGQNVTLSCEQNLNHDAMYWYRQDPGQGLRLIYYSQIVNDFQKGDIAEGYSVSREKKESFPLTVTSAQKNPTAFYLCASSLQGANTEAFFGQGTRLTVV.

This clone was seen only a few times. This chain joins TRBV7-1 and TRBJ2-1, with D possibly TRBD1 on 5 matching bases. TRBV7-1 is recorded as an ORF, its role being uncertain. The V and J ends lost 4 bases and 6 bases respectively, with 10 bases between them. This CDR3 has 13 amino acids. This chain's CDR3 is CASSFQQGNEQFF. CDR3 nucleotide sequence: TGTGCCAGCAGCTTTCAGCAGGGCAATGAGCAGTTCTTC.

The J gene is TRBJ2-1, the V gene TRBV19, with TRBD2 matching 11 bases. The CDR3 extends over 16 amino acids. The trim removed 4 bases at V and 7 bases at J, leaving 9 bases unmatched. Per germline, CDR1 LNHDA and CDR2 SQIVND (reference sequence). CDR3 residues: CASSKLSGRAGNEQFF. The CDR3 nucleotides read TGTGCCAGTAGTAAACTTAGCGGGAGGGCGGGGAATGAGCAGTTCTTC.

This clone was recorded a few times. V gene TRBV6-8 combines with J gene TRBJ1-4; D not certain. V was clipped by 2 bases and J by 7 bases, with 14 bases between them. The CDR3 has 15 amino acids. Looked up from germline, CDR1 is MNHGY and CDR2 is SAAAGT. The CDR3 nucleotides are TGTGCCAGCAGTTACGGAGCTCAACGGTCTGAAAAACTGTTTTTT. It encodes CASSYGAQRSEKLFF.

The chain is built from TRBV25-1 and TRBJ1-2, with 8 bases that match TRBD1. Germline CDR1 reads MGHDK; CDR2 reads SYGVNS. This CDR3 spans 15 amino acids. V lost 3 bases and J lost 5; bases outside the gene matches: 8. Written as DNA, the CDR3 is TGTGCCAGCAGTGATCCAGGACAGGGCCGTTATGGCTACACCTTC. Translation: CASSDPGQGRYGYTF.

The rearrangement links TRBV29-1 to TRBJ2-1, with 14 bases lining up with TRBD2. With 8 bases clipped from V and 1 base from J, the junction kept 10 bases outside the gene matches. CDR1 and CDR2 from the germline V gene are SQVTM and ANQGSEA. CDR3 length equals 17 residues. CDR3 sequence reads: CSTKGLAGEASYNEQFF. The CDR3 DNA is TGCAGCACAAAGGGACTAGCGGGAGAGGCATCCTACAATGAGCAGTTCTTC.

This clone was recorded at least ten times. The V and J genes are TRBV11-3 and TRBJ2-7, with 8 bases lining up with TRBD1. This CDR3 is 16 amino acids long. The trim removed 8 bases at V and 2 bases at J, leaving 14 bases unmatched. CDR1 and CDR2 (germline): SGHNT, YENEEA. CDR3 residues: CASGHTPTGATYEQYF. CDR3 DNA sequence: TGTGCCAGCGGCCACACCCCGACAGGGGCCACCTACGAGCAGTACTTC.

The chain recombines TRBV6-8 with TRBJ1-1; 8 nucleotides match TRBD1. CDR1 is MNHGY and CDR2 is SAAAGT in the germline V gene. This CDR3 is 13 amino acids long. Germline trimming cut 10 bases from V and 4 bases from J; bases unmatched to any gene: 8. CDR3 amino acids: CAITIQGGTEAFF. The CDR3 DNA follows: TGTGCCATCACGATACAGGGGGGCACTGAAGCTTTCTTT.

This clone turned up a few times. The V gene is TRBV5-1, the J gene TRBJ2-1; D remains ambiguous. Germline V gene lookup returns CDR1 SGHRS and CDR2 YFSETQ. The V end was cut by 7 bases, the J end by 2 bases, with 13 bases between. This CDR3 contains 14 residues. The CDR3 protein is CASRSGLAYNEQFF. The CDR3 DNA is TGCGCCAGCCGCTCCGGGCTCGCCTACAATGAGCAGTTCTTC.

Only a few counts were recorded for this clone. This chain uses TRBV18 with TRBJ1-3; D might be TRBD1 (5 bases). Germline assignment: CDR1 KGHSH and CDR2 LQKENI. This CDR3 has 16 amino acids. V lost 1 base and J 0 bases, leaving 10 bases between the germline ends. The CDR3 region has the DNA TGTGCCAGCTCACCACGTGACAGCTACTCTGGAAACACCATATATTTT. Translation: CASSPRDSYSGNTIYF.